This T cell receptor (beta chain) was documented in a study of shared clonotypes between healthy human individuals (TCRdb year 2020). In terms of the full investigation: A few men and a couple of women, aged 18 to 49 years, made up the cohort. To estimate repertoire size and how much clonotypes are shared between individuals, the study performed deep sequencing of blood TCR repertoires from about 5 healthy adults. Leukapheresis yielded between about 0.9 and 10 billion PBMCs per donor. Libraries were prepared and TCR repertoires were sequenced by different laboratories using diverse techniques, in order to increase sequencing depth and limit assay-specific biases.

About this clone itself: It lacks a known antigen. One base away there is no much larger clone; base qualities are not given.

TCR CDR3 regions were amplified from genomic DNA by multiplex PCR using the deep immunoSEQ assay. Extracted genomic DNA from each cell subset was distributed evenly across all wells of several immunoSEQ 96-well plates, and each plate was treated as a replicate. For unsorted PBMC, roughly 0.3 ug of genomic DNA, equivalent to approximately 30,000 T cell genomes, went into each replicate PCR. Unsorted PBMC genomic DNA was sequenced across ten immunoSEQ deep assay plates. Purified libraries were quantified with a Qubit 3.0 fluorometer, sized on a Bioanalyzer 2100, and re-quantified with the KAPA Library Quantification kit. Every immunoSEQ 96-well plate was sequenced on a separate single-read 150-cycle Illumina NextSeq 550 flow cell. The paper's data handling went like this. Because only junctional sequences without quality scores were contained in the immunoSEQ output, filtering matching that applied to full-length reads could not be performed. To assign V/J genes and CDR3, sequences were annotated against IMGT germline references using PyIR, a Python wrapper for IgBLAST v1.9. Reads were removed for weak V/J assignments (E-value above 1e-6), missing CDR3, stop codons, out-of-frame junctions, or ambiguous translated residues. V3J clonotypes were defined as sequences sharing the same inferred V gene, J gene, and CDR3 amino acid sequence. To compute the percentage overlap between repertoires, the number of shared unique clonotypes was divided by the size of the smaller repertoire. Richness of each repertoire was evaluated using RTK rarefaction, the Chao1 estimator, and Recon v2.1 estimates of unobserved clonotypes. TCRdb's version of the immuneACCESS table is confined to in-frame rearrangements and falls short of the full clone set. An unresolved V gene accounts for under half of the shortfall where checked; the remainder is of unknown origin. Clone size and V and J calls were adopted from that table, with D and trimming inferred from the DNA. In this sample the table shows approximately 440,000 clones, over 60% of which occur a single time. The top ten clonotypes cover about 12% of the sample.

The germline V gene yields MNHEY for CDR1 and SVGAGI for CDR2. The germline V and J ends show losses of 2 bases and 1 base respectively, and no gene match explains 5 bases of the junction. The CDR3, cysteine through phenylalanine, is 16 amino acids long. The read is trimmed to its CDR3 DNA, 48 bases read in frame from base 1. Findings and caveats that apply to the study as a whole: The small number of donors limited the genetic and exposure-history diversity represented. Only blood was sampled, and tissue TCR repertoires likely differ from those in blood. Pairwise subsampling indicated that sequencing depth was expected to affect the degree of clonotype sharing among donors.

The donors were healthy, HIV-negative adults with no recently reported acute infections or vaccinations. Only Caucasian adults living in Nashville, Tennessee, USA were represented among the donors. In the unsorted samples, tens of millions of PBMCs were counted, and genomic DNA was extracted using the QIAamp DNA Blood Mini kit. After blood collection by leukapheresis, PBMCs were isolated using Ficoll-Histopaque density gradient centrifugation and then cryopreserved in the vapor phase of liquid nitrogen. This chain joins TRBV6-5 to TRBJ1-3; the central 7 bases match TRBD1. The clonotype was recovered from a woman aged 40 to 49 in good health. Some clones in this sample may be carry-over from other donors' samples. The sequenced sample consisted of PBMCs. The DNA sequence is given as TGTGCCAGCAGTTACCAGGGGGGGGGTTCTGGAAACACCATATATTTT. This gives the protein CASSYQGGGSGNTIYF.